A single TCR beta chain is shown here with its context. Its antigen remains unidentified. This entry comes from a study of CXCR3-negative and CXCR3-positive naive CD8 T cells. Findings of the study overall: Naive cells, whether CXCR3-negative or CXCR3-positive, had similar TRBV-TRBJ usage, while memory cells differed. Higher TRB CDR3 hydrophobicity marked CXCR3-positive naive cells relative to CXCR3-negative naive cells. Each naive subset displayed comparably high diversity, whereas memory CD8+ cells displayed much lower diversity.

Sorts performed in triplicate captured 250,000 to 350,000 cells each from every CD8+ T cell subset. CD45RO-CCR7+CD27+CD95- expression identified naive CD8+ T cells. With UMI labels, 5' RACE was used to prepare the TRB cDNA libraries. TCRdb reprocessed the 5' RACE reads; each CDR3 protein has one entry and no DNA is given. The sample table includes more than 70,000 distinct CDR3 sequences. What was sequenced was naive CXCR3+ CD8+ T cells from blood. Subset reported: CD45RO-CCR7+CD27+CD95- naive CD8+ T cells expressing CXCR3 (TNR3+). The TCR originated in a human donor in good health. Some clones in this sample may be carry-over from other donors' samples.

The CDR3 loop reads CSVRQGRVPAADTQYF. The J gene is TRBJ2-3, the V gene TRBV20-1; the D call from TCRdb, TRBD1, cannot be confirmed without DNA. Looked up from germline, CDR1 is DFQATT and CDR2 is SNEGSKA (reference sequence). CDR3 length: 16 amino acids.